This T cell receptor (beta chain) emerged from a study of blood T cell repertoires in COVID-19. This CDR3 comprises 16 residues. The V gene's germline CDR1 is KGHSY and CDR2 FQNENV. With V trimmed by 4 bases and J by 2 bases, 8 bases remained unmatched. Under the authors' procedure: Amplification from reference gene primers served as the basis for estimated nucleated cell counts. The method was immunoSEQ multiplex PCR; TCRdb's version includes in-frame clones alone and lacks a portion of them. The V and J calls and clone size are taken from that table; D and trimming were inferred from the DNA. The table records 250,000 or so clones, roughly 80% of them present only once.

The chain recombines TRBV16 with TRBJ2-3, with 8 bases matching TRBD1. Sample: peripheral blood. This TCR derives from a woman in her sixties with active or convalescent COVID-19. The CDR3 spells CASSPMSGGITDTQYF. The DNA of the CDR3 is TGTGCCAGCAGCCCAATGTCAGGGGGCATCACAGATACGCAGTATTTT.